The 32 T cell receptor beta chains listed next were all sequenced from one sample in a study of monozygotic twins with cystic fibrosis. The method was immunoSEQ multiplex PCR; TCRdb's version includes in-frame clones alone and lacks a portion of them. The sample includes approximately 34,000 clones, over 75% of them seen just once. The material sequenced was blood. The receptors were sampled from a girl between 2 and 10 years old with cystic fibrosis.

The genes are TRBV14 and TRBJ2-1, with D maybe TRBD2 (6 bases). V was clipped by 0 bases and J by 9 bases, with 12 bases between them. This CDR3 contains 14 residues. Germline V gene sequence: CDR1 SGHDN, CDR2 FVKESK. This chain's CDR3 is CASSQDAGLGEQFF. For the CDR3, the DNA is TGTGCCAGCAGCCAAGATGCGGGGCTGGGTGAGCAGTTCTTC.

This chain joins TRBV6-6 and TRBJ2-3, with 8 bases lining up with TRBD2. After removal of 3 bases from V and 6 bases from J, the junction contained 11 bases not matched to a gene. The CDR3 is 16 residues long. Germline-derived CDR1 and CDR2 are MNHNY and SVGAGI (reference sequence). The CDR3 is CASSYGVGLGSDTQYF. The CDR3 region has the DNA TGTGCCAGCAGTTATGGAGTGGGACTAGGGTCGGATACGCAGTATTTT.

DNA for the CDR3: TGTGCCTGGAGTGTTAGTCGTGATTTTCAGCCCCAGCATTTT. Protein sequence: CAWSVSRDFQPQHF. The chain employs TRBV30 and TRBJ1-5; no firm D call. Germline loops: CDR1 GTSNPN, CDR2 SVGIG (reference sequence). V lost 0 bases and J 6 bases, leaving 12 bases between the germline ends. This CDR3 contains 14 residues. The entire variable domain, with the rest obtained from reference TRBV30 and TRBJ1-5, is as follows: SQTIHQWPATLVQPVGSPLSLECTVEGTSNPNLYWYRQAAGRGLQLLFYSVGIGQISSEVPQNLSASRPQDRQFILSSKKLLLSDSGFYLCAWSVSRDFQPQHFGDGTRLSIL.

The chain combines TRBV6-5 with TRBJ1-1, with D perhaps TRBD1 (6 bases). The germline gives CDR1 MNHEY, CDR2 SVGAGI. V gave up 0 bases and J gave up 1 base, with 9 bases separating them. The length of the CDR3 is 15 residues. This CDR3 reads CASSYSETGNTEAFF. CDR3 bases: TGTGCCAGCAGTTACTCTGAGACAGGGAACACTGAAGCTTTCTTT.

This clone is a singleton in its sample. The genes are TRBV4-1 and TRBJ1-6; 10 positions match TRBD1. The V segment lost 1 base and the J segment 5 bases; nucleotides outside the gene matches: 2. The CDR3 runs to 16 residues. Germline V gene sequence: CDR1 MGHRA, CDR2 YSYEKL. In DNA form, the CDR3 reads TGCGCCAGCAGCCAAGTCGGGACAGGGGATAATTCACCCCTCCACTTT. This translates into CASSQVGTGDNSPLHF.

This clone is medium-sized within its sample. The chain joins TRBV6-1 to TRBJ2-4; the match to TRBD2 covers 7 bases. This CDR3 contains 15 residues. The germline V gene has CDR1 MNHNS and CDR2 SASEGT. V lost 0 bases, J lost 1 base, and 0 bases stayed unmatched. The CDR3 loop reads CASSEASGAKNIQYF. The CDR3 bases are TGTGCCAGCAGTGAAGCTAGCGGGGCCAAAAACATTCAGTACTTC.

This clone has only one observation. This chain uses TRBV6-5 with TRBJ1-1, with TRBD1 matching over 7 bases. There are 11 residues in the CDR3. CDR1 and CDR2 from the germline V gene are MNHEY and SVGAGI. The J segment lost 7 bases and the V segment lost 8 bases, leaving 4 bases of the junction unmatched. The CDR3 DNA reads TGTGCCAGCCGACAGGGCGGTGAAGCTTTCTTT. This codes for CASRQGGEAFF.

A remark on this clone: The junction differs from germline at one of its ends, possibly a read error. This chain links TRBV6-5 with TRBJ1-5; a weak D match, TRBD1 (6 bases). The germline V gene has CDR1 MNHEY and CDR2 SVGAGI. CDR3 size: 12 residues. The CDR3 region is CVSRHRDQPQHF. For the CDR3, the DNA is TGTGTCAGCAGGCACAGGGATCAGCCCCAGCATTTT.

The chain employs TRBV7-8 and TRBJ1-1, with a weak D call TRBD1 (5 bases). Germline lookup yields CDR1 SGHVS and CDR2 FQNEAQ. CDR3 length equals 16 residues. Trimming took 2 bases from V and 0 from J, leaving 13 bases between them. The CDR3 sequence: CASSLQRGGLNTEAFF. The CDR3 DNA reads TGTGCCAGCAGCTTACAAAGGGGAGGATTGAACACTGAAGCTTTCTTT. Drawing the rest from reference TRBV7-8 and TRBJ1-1, the complete variable domain is GAGVSQSPRYKVAKRGQDVALRCDPISGHVSLFWYQQALGQGPEFLTYFQNEAQLDKSGLPSDRFFAERPEGSVSTLKIQRTQQEDSAVYLCASSLQRGGLNTEAFFGQGTRLTVV.

CDR3 sequence (DNA): TGTGCCAGCAGTGAATTGTTGGTCACTGAAGCTTTCTTT. It translates to CASSELLVTEAFF. The chain links TRBV2 to TRBJ1-1; D gene uncertain. CDR3 length equals 13 residues. The germline gives CDR1 SNHLY, CDR2 FYNNEI. Trimming cost V 2 bases and J 4 bases, with 8 bases left between them.

The V and J genes are TRBV18 and TRBJ2-7; 10 bases match TRBD2. The germline gives CDR1 KGHSH, CDR2 LQKENI. The V gene end was trimmed by 2 bases and the J gene end by 6 bases; junction bases not matched to a gene: 4. This CDR3 spans 14 amino acids. Written as DNA, the CDR3 is TGTGCCAGCTCACCAAGTGGGACTAGCGTCGAGCAGTACTTC. This gives the protein CASSPSGTSVEQYF.

This chain uses TRBV5-4 with TRBJ2-3; 12 bases are a match to TRBD2. This CDR3 is built from 16 residues. Trimming at V came to 3 bases and at J to 8 bases, leaving 10 bases not matched to a gene. Germline V lookup: CDR1 SGHNT, CDR2 YYREEE (reference sequence). The CDR3 region is CASSSNLAGGPITQYF. The CDR3 DNA reads as TGTGCCAGCAGCTCCAACCTAGCGGGGGGGCCAATTACGCAGTATTTT.

The chain joins TRBV10-3 to TRBJ2-5; a possible D gene is TRBD1 (6 bases). V was cut by 6 bases and J by 4 bases, with 12 bases left in between. CDR3 length: 13 residues. Germline lookup yields CDR1 ENHRY and CDR2 SYGVKD. The chain's CDR3 is CAIRETGRETQYF. Here the CDR3 DNA reads TGTGCCATCAGAGAAACAGGGAGAGAGACCCAGTACTTC.

The chain combines TRBV18 with TRBJ2-2; D not resolved. CDR1 and CDR2 from the germline V gene are KGHSH and LQKENI. This CDR3 has 12 amino acids. The V end lost 3 bases, the J end lost 4 bases, and 3 bases lay between the germline ends. CDR3 DNA: TGTGCCAGCTCACCGGGCACCGGGGAGCTGTTTTTT. This sequence encodes CASSPGTGELFF.

V and J are TRBV5-6 and TRBJ2-1; D is uncertain. CDR3 length: 16 residues. Germline V lookup: CDR1 SGHDT, CDR2 YYEEEE. V dropped 0 bases and J dropped 8 bases, with 18 bases sitting between them. The CDR3 DNA reads as TGTGCCAGCAGCTTGGCCGGAATGGGGATCGGCTATGAGCAGTTCTTC. Its protein product is CASSLAGMGIGYEQFF.

This rearrangement joins TRBV9 to TRBJ2-1; D gene ambiguous. Trimming stripped 0 bases from V and 8 bases from J, with 15 bases between. The germline gives CDR1 SGDLS, CDR2 YYNGEE. The CDR3 is made up of 15 amino acids. CDR3 nucleotides: TGTGCCAGCAGCGTAGGAGCAGCATTTCTTGATGAGCAGTTCTTC. Amino acid sequence: CASSVGAAFLDEQFF.

The rearrangement links TRBV6-5 to TRBJ2-6; D uncertain. Trimming shortened V by 6 bases and J by 4 bases, and 7 bases separated the two germline ends. Germline V gives CDR1 MNHEY, CDR2 SVGAGI. This CDR3 contains 13 residues. The CDR3 DNA reads as TGTGCCAGCAGGCCTGGCGGGGCCAACGTCCTGACTTTC. It codes for CASRPGGANVLTF.

The chain couples TRBV6-5 to TRBJ2-5; the match to TRBD1 covers 9 bases. The CDR3 length is 15 residues. Germline V gene data show CDR1 as MNHEY and CDR2 as SVGAGI. With V trimmed by 2 bases and J by 7 bases, 8 bases remained unmatched. CDR3 amino acids: CASSYGQGMGGTQYF. The CDR3 DNA reads as TGTGCCAGCAGTTACGGACAGGGGATGGGGGGGACCCAGTACTTC.

The gene calls are TRBV5-6 and TRBJ2-7; 8 bases align to TRBD1. In germline, CDR1 is SGHDT, CDR2 YYEEEE. The CDR3 is made up of 11 amino acids. V lost 3 bases and J lost 9; bases outside the gene matches: 2. The CDR3 DNA follows: TGTGCCAGCAGCTCCGGACAGGGGCAGTACTTC. Translating it yields CASSSGQGQYF.

The genes are TRBV15 and TRBJ2-5; TRBD2 matches at 9 bases. With V trimmed by 1 base and J by 7 bases, 7 bases remained unmatched. Germline CDR1 reads LNHNV; CDR2 reads YYDKDF (reference sequence). The CDR3 runs to 15 residues. The CDR3 nucleotides are TGTGCCACCAGCAGAGCGGCGGGGGGGCTTGGGACCCAGTACTTC. It yields the protein CATSRAAGGLGTQYF.

The chain combines TRBV7-3 with TRBJ1-2, with 7 bases fitting TRBD1. Germline CDR1 is SGHTA and CDR2 is FQGTGA. Trimming cost V 5 bases and J 4 bases; bases outside gene matches: 7. The CDR3 extends over 14 amino acids. The CDR3 protein is CASSTTGFGYGYTF. CDR3 nucleotide sequence: TGTGCCAGCAGCACGACAGGGTTCGGCTATGGCTACACCTTC.

The chain couples TRBV7-8 to TRBJ1-5; D uncertain. Trimming took 2 bases from V and 9 from J, leaving 17 bases between them. Germline values: CDR1 SGHVS, CDR2 FQNEAQ. The CDR3 covers 15 residues. CDR3 loop: CASSLNPGSDRPQHF. For the CDR3, the DNA is TGTGCCAGCAGCTTAAACCCCGGTTCGGATCGGCCCCAGCATTTT. Together with reference TRBV7-8 and TRBJ1-5, the CDR3 gives the full variable domain: GAGVSQSPRYKVAKRGQDVALRCDPISGHVSLFWYQQALGQGPEFLTYFQNEAQLDKSGLPSDRFFAERPEGSVSTLKIQRTQQEDSAVYLCASSLNPGSDRPQHFGDGTRLSIL.

This clone was counted a few times. This rearrangement joins TRBV5-1 to TRBJ1-6; D gene uncertain. This CDR3 comprises 13 residues. Trimming removed 0 bases at V and 7 bases at J, with 5 bases between. Germline CDR1 SGHRS, CDR2 YFSETQ. DNA for the CDR3: TGCGCCAGCAGCTTGGTTGTCAATTCACCCCTCCACTTT. Amino acids: CASSLVVNSPLHF.

The chain recombines TRBV7-2 with TRBJ2-7, with D possibly matching TRBD2 (5 bases). Deletions cut 4 bases from V and 2 bases from J, with 12 bases between. The CDR3 runs 14 residues. Per germline, CDR1 SGHTA and CDR2 FQGNSA. For the CDR3, the DNA is TGTGCCAGCAGCTCCGGACTGCTGGCCTACGAGCAGTACTTC. Residues: CASSSGLLAYEQYF.

This chain links TRBV5-6 with TRBJ2-7, with 8 bases fitting TRBD2. Germline assignment: CDR1 SGHDT and CDR2 YYEEEE. This CDR3 is 17 amino acids long. Trimming took 2 bases from V and 3 from J; bases not matched to a gene: 13. In nucleotides, the CDR3 is TGTGCCAGCAGCTTCACGGGACTAGGGGTTAGGAGCTACGAGCAGTACTTC. Its translation: CASSFTGLGVRSYEQYF.

This clone was seen a few times. The gene calls are TRBV7-6 and TRBJ2-1; D may be TRBD1 (6 bases). CDR1 and CDR2 from the germline V gene are SGHVS and FNYEAQ. The ends were cut back, 1 base at V and 7 bases at J, with 8 bases in the middle. This CDR3 has 13 residues. CDR3: CASSLGGPNEQFF. The CDR3 bases are TGTGCCAGCAGCTTAGGGGGGCCGAATGAGCAGTTCTTC.

The J gene is TRBJ2-7, the V gene TRBV14; TRBD2 matches at 7 bases. The CDR3 runs 12 residues. V was clipped by 8 bases and J by 0 bases; unmatched bases: 1. Germline assignment: CDR1 SGHDN and CDR2 FVKESK. The CDR3 loop reads CASGLGSYEQYF. The CDR3 DNA is TGTGCCAGCGGACTAGGCTCCTACGAGCAGTACTTC.

This chain's CDR3 is CASSIRTLGQNIQYF. In DNA, the CDR3 is TGTGCCAGCAGCATCCGGACACTAGGCCAAAACATTCAGTACTTC. The chain is built from TRBV7-2 and TRBJ2-4; D could derive from TRBD1 or TRBD2 (5 bases each). CDR3 size: 15 residues. V lost 5 bases to trimming and J lost 5 bases, with 16 bases between them. The V gene's germline CDR1 is SGHTA and CDR2 FQGNSA.

This chain links TRBV7-9 with TRBJ2-1, with 10 nucleotides matching TRBD2. Germline V gene data show CDR1 as SEHNR and CDR2 as FQNEAQ (reference sequence). The CDR3 contains 15 residues. The V and J ends lost 4 bases and 1 base, in that order; junction bases with no gene match: 1. The CDR3 here is CASSYSGGSYNEQFF. CDR3 sequence (DNA): TGTGCCAGCAGCTATAGCGGGGGGTCCTACAATGAGCAGTTCTTC.

The rearrangement uses TRBV13 and TRBJ1-1; TRBD1 agrees at 7 bases. The J segment lost 6 bases and the V segment lost 5 bases, leaving 15 bases of the junction unmatched. Germline lookup yields CDR1 PRHDT and CDR2 FYEKMQ (reference sequence). CDR3 length: 16 residues. DNA for the CDR3: TGTGCCAGCAGCCCGAGGACAGGTCGGGGGTGGGCTGAAGCTTTCTTT. It specifies CASSPRTGRGWAEAFF.

This chain connects TRBV7-2 to TRBJ2-5, with D possibly matching TRBD2 (5 bases). The CDR3 totals 13 residues. V lost 6 bases to trimming and J lost 8 bases, with 16 bases between them. CDR1 SGHTA and CDR2 FQGNSA come from the germline V gene. The CDR3 nucleotides are TGTGCCAGCAGTACGGGGATCCTTGGAACCCAGTACTTC. It translates to CASSTGILGTQYF.

The chain couples TRBV4-1 to TRBJ2-7; 8 bases fit TRBD2. V was pared by 0 bases and J by 0 bases, with 7 bases of the junction left unmatched. Germline values: CDR1 MGHRA, CDR2 YSYEKL. The CDR3 contains 17 residues. CDR3 sequence reads: CASSQDPRGGGSYEQYF. CDR3 DNA sequence: TGCGCCAGCAGCCAAGATCCCCGGGGGGGCGGCTCCTACGAGCAGTACTTC.